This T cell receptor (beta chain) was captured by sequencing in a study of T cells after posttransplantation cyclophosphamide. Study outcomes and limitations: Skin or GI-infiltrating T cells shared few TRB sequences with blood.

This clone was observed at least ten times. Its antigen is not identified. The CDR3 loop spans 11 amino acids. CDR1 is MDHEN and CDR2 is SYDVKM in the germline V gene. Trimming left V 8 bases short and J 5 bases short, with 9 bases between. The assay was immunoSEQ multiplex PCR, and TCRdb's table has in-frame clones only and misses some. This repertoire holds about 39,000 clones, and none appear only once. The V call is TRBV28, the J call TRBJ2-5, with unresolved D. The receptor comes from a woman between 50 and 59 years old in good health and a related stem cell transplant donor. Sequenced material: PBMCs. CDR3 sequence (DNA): TGTGCCAGCTCCATCCGGGAGACCCAGTACTTC. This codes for CASSIRETQYF.